Presented here are 10 T cell receptor beta chains from one specimen sequenced in a study of T cells in Graves' hyperthyroidism and ophthalmopathy. The source material, RNA transcripts, was used to amplify TCR beta CDR3 regions. When the TCR CDR3 underwent first-round RT-PCR, the HTBI primer set was used. TCRdb called the multiplex PCR reads again in MiXCR, with one record for every CDR3 protein. Altogether 250,000 to 300,000 distinct CDR3 sequences are present, roughly an eighth being singletons, with the ten largest covering 7.9%. Material: blood. All receptors derive from a woman in her thirties or forties with Graves' hyperthyroidism.

This clonotype was detected many times. This chain joins TRBV5-1 and TRBJ2-1; D may be TRBD1 (7 bases). Germline CDR1 and CDR2: SGHRS and YFSETQ. V was clipped by 2 bases and J by 4 bases, with 13 bases between them. This CDR3 is 15 amino acids long. The CDR3, as DNA: TGCGCCAGCAGCTTTGCGGGACAGACTTACAATGAGCAGTTCTTC. As protein: CASSFAGQTYNEQFF. Supplemented by reference TRBV5-1 and TRBJ2-1, the full variable domain reads KAGVTQTPRYLIKTRGQQVTLSCSPISGHRSVSWYQQTPGQGLQFLFEYFSETQRNKGNFPGRFSGRQFSNSRSEMNVSTLELGDSALYLCASSFAGQTYNEQFFGPGTRLTVL.

This clonotype was recorded at least ten times. The chain links TRBV7-9 to TRBJ1-5; a possible D gene is TRBD1 (5 bases). Looked up from germline, CDR1 is SEHNR and CDR2 is FQNEAQ (reference sequence). The CDR3 loop spans 14 amino acids. The ends were cut back, 1 base at V and 7 bases at J, with 11 bases in the middle. In DNA form, the CDR3 reads TGTGCCAGCAGCTTAGAATGGGGGGAGCAGCCCCAGCATTTT. Translated: CASSLEWGEQPQHF.

This clonotype showed up many times. The V and J genes are TRBV28 and TRBJ2-3; no clear D gene. Trimming cost V 4 bases and J 5 bases, with 10 bases left between them. Germline CDR1 MDHEN, CDR2 SYDVKM. The CDR3 totals 13 residues. The CDR3: CASSSLLEDTQYF. The CDR3 coding sequence is TGTGCCAGCAGTTCTCTTTTGGAAGATACGCAGTATTTT.

With regard to this clonotype: A single base separates this from a much larger clone, so it may be a read error. J is TRBJ2-3 and V is TRBV28; 12 bases are shared with TRBD2. CDR1 MDHEN and CDR2 SYDVKM come from the germline V gene. V was pared by 4 bases and J by 0 bases, with 11 bases of the junction left unmatched. This CDR3 contains 19 residues. CDR3 amino acids: CASSWLAGGKGSSTDTQYF. CDR3 DNA: TGTGCCAGCAGTTGGCTAGCGGGAGGGAAGGGCTCGAGCACAGATACGCAGTATTTT. The whole variable domain, filled in from reference TRBV28 and TRBJ2-3, reads DVKVTQSSRYLVKRTGEKVFLECVQDMDHENMFWYRQDPGLGLRLIYFSYDVKMKEKGDIPEGYSVSREKKERFSLILESASTNQTSMYLCASSWLAGGKGSSTDTQYFGPGTRLTVL.

Many counts were recorded for this clonotype. The CDR3 loop is CASREGTSPNTGELFF. DNA for the CDR3: TGTGCCAGCAGAGAGGGGACTAGCCCGAACACCGGGGAGCTGTTTTTT. This sequence joins TRBV11-2 and TRBJ2-2; 9 nucleotides line up with TRBD2. The CDR3 loop spans 16 amino acids. The junction had 5 bases not matched to a gene; V was cut back by 6 bases and J by 0 bases. Germline assignment: CDR1 SGHAT and CDR2 FQNNGV.

The chain employs TRBV7-3 and TRBJ2-7; the match to TRBD1 covers 8 bases. Germline loops: CDR1 SGHTA, CDR2 FQGTGA. Trimming removed 5 bases from V and 6 bases from J; junction bases left unmatched: 15. This CDR3 spans 16 amino acids. CDR3 nucleotides: TGTGCCAGCAGCCCACCAGACAGGGGAGTTTTCTGCGAGCAGTACTTC. Its protein is CASSPPDRGVFCEQYF.

The V gene is TRBV15, the J gene TRBJ2-3, with 7 bases fitting TRBD1. The CDR3 totals 17 residues. Germline trimming cut 3 bases from V and 2 bases from J; bases unmatched to any gene: 11. From germline, CDR1 is LNHNV and CDR2 YYDKDF (reference sequence). CDR3 loop: CATSSLPPQGVTDTQYF. The CDR3 nucleotides read TGTGCCACCAGCAGTCTCCCCCCCCAGGGGGTCACAGATACGCAGTATTTT.

This clonotype was counted ten times or more. This chain uses TRBV6-5 with TRBJ1-2; D is unclear. This CDR3 contains 14 residues. In germline, CDR1 is MNHEY, CDR2 SVGAGI. V lost 0 bases and J lost 7, with 12 bases in between. DNA for the CDR3: TGTGCCAGCAGTTACTCTCGCGCTTGGGGTGGCTACACCTTC. Its protein is CASSYSRAWGGYTF.

This clonotype has ten or more counts. The chain recombines TRBV7-2 with TRBJ2-1, with 9 bases matching TRBD1. Germline V gives CDR1 SGHTA, CDR2 FQGNSA. V shed 3 bases, J shed 7 bases, and the junction held 4 bases outside the gene matches. The CDR3 runs 14 residues. Here the CDR3 DNA reads TGTGCCAGCAGCTTCCCGGACAGGGGAAATGAGCAGTTCTTC. Protein: CASSFPDRGNEQFF. Based on the CDR3 plus reference TRBV7-2 and TRBJ2-1, the full variable domain is GAGVSQSPSNKVTEKGKDVELRCDPISGHTALYWYRQSLGQGLEFLIYFQGNSAPDKSGLPSDRFSAERTGGSVSTLTIQRTQQEDSAVYLCASSFPDRGNEQFFGPGTRLTVL.

Many counts were recorded for this clonotype. The rearrangement joins TRBV19 to TRBJ1-5; tentative D call: TRBD1 (6 bases). The CDR3 extends over 17 amino acids. Germline CDR1 and CDR2: LNHDA and SQIVND (reference sequence). V lost 4 bases, J lost 2 bases, and 18 bases lay in between. CDR3 sequence reads: CASSKDTSRGGNQPQHF. The CDR3 DNA sequence: TGTGCCAGTAGTAAAGACACCAGCAGGGGCGGCAATCAGCCCCAGCATTTT.